This T cell receptor beta chain was sequenced during a study of blood T cell repertoires in COVID-19. Study background: T cells, B-cell-depleted T cells, or PBMCs provided the cDNA or gDNA that served as material.

Trimming took 7 bases from V and 1 from J, leaving 8 bases between them. CDR1 and CDR2 (germline): SNHLY, FYNNEI. This CDR3 is built from 13 residues. Note on this clone: This same CDR3 is encoded by further DNA sequences in the sample.

Data came from immunoSEQ multiplex PCR; TCRdb stores just in-frame clones and leaves some out. This sample has under 75,000 clones, with 70% to 90% found just once. The clonotype comes from a woman of 80 years or more with active COVID-19. The chain has TRBV2 and TRBJ1-5; the D gene is possibly TRBD1 (6 bases). The sequenced material came from peripheral blood. The CDR3, as DNA: TGTGCCAGCAAGGGGGACAGCAATCAGCCCCAGCATTTT. Translated, it gives CASKGDSNQPQHF.